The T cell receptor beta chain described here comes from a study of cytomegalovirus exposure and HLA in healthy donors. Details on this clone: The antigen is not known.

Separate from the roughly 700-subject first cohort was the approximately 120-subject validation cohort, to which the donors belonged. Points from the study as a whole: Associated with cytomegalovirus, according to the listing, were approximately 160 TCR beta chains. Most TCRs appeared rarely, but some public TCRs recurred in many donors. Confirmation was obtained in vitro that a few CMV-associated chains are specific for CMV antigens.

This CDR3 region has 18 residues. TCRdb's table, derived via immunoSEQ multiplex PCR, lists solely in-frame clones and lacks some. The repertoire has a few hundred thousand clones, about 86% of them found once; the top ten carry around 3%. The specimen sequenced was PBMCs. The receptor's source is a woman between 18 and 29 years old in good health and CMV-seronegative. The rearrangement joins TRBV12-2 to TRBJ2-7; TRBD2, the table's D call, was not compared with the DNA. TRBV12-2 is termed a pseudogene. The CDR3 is CASRLRTSGRGGHYEQYF. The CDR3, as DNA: TGTGCAAGTCGCTTAAGGACTAGCGGGAGAGGAGGTCACTACGAGCAGTACTTC.